This TCR beta chain was found in a study of OX40 agonist ivuxolimab in advanced cancers. Assay: immunoSEQ multiplex PCR; the TCRdb copy retains only in-frame clones and omits some. This sample has 67,000 or so clones, with approximately 89% found just once. The CDR3 runs 16 residues. CDR1 is SEHNR, CDR2 FQNEAQ, per germline (reference sequence). V lost 5 bases and J lost 3; bases outside the gene matches: 12. The sequence came from an adult with an advanced solid tumor such as melanoma, head and neck, liver or kidney cancer. This chain connects TRBV7-9 to TRBJ1-2; 7 nucleotides match TRBD1. The sample here was CD4+ or CD8+ T cells sorted from blood, taken in a trial of the OX40 agonist ivuxolimab. The CDR3: CASSPWTGGDDYGYTF. CDR3 bases: TGTGCCAGCAGCCCTTGGACAGGAGGGGATGACTATGGCTACACCTTC.